The source of this T cell receptor beta chain is a study of T cells after yellow fever vaccination. TCRdb used MiXCR to reprocess the 5' RACE reads, holding one entry per CDR3 protein. Seen here are more than 300,000 distinct CDR3 sequences, approximately 11% observed once, and the top ten hold about 3.5%. V gave up 1 base and J gave up 4 bases, with 8 bases separating them. This CDR3 region has 15 residues. Germline V gene lookup returns CDR1 KGHSH and CDR2 LQKENI. Whole-study findings and limits: Re-detected after boosting: most primary clones, 96% of CD4 and less than 90% of CD8.

Worth noting for this clonotype: Its antigen is unidentified.

The chain employs TRBV18 and TRBJ2-6; D call uncertain. The TCR was taken from a man aged 18 to 29 who received the YFV17D yellow fever vaccine. The sample in question was CD4+ T cells sorted from PBMCs, obtained 45 days after the yellow fever booster vaccination. In nucleotides, the CDR3 is TGTGCCAGCTCACCACTGGTGACGGGGGCCAACGTCCTGACTTTC. As protein: CASSPLVTGANVLTF.